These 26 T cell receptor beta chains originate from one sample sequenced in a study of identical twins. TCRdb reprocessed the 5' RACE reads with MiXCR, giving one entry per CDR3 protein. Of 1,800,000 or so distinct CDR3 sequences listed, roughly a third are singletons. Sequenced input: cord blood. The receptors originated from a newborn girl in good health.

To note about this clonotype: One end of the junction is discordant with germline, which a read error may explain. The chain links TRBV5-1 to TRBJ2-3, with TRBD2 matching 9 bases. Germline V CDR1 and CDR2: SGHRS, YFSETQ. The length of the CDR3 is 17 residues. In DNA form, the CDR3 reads TGCGCCAGCAGCCCGGCGGTGGAAGCGGGAGGATTGGATACGCGGTATTTT. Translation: CASSPAVEAGGLDTRYF.

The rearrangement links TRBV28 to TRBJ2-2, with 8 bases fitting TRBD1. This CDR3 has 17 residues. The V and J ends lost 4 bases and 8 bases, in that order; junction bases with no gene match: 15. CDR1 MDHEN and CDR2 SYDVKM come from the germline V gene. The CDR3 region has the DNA TGTGCCAGCAGTTGGCGCCAGGGGGCTTCTGAGACGGGGGAGCTGTTTTTT. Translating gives CASSWRQGASETGELFF.

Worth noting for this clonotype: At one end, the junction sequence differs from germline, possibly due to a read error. The CDR3 region is CASKKNHPQHF. The CDR3 bases are TGTGCCAGCAAGAAGAATCACCCCCAGCATTTT. The chain carries TRBV28 and TRBJ1-5; D ambiguous. CDR3 length: 11 residues. CDR1 and CDR2 (germline): MDHEN, SYDVKM.

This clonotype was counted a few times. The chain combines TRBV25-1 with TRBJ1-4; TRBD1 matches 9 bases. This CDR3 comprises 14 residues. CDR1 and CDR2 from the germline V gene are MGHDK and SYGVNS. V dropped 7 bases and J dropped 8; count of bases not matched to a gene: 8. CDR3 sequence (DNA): TGTGCCAGCACCGCACAGGGGGCGCGGGAAAAACTGTTTTTT. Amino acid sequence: CASTAQGAREKLFF.

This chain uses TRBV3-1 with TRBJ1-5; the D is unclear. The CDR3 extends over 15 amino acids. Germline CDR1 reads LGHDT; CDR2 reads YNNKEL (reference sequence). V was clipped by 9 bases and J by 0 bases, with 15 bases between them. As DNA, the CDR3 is TGTGCCAGACTCACCCGGCCCGATAGCAATCAGCCCCAGCATTTT. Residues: CARLTRPDSNQPQHF. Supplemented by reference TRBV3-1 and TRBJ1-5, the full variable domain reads DTAVSQTPKYLVTQMGNDKSIKCEQNLGHDTMYWYKQDSKKFLKIMFSYNNKELIINETVPNRFSPKSPDKAHLNLHINSLELGDSAVYFCARLTRPDSNQPQHFGDGTRLSIL.

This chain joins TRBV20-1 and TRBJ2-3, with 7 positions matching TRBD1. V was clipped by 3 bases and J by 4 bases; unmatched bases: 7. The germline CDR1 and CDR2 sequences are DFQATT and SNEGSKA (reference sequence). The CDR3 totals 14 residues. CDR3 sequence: CSASPAGGSDTQYF. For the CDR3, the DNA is TGCAGTGCTAGTCCGGCAGGGGGTTCAGATACGCAGTATTTT.

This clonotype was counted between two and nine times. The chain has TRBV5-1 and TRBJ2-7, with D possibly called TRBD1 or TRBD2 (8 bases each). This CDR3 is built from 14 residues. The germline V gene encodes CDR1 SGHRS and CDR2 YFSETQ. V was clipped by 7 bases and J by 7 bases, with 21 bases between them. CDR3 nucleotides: TGCGCCAGCCATAGCGGGACAGGTTGGAATGAGCAGTACTTC. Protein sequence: CASHSGTGWNEQYF. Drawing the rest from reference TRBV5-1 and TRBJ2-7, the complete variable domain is KAGVTQTPRYLIKTRGQQVTLSCSPISGHRSVSWYQQTPGQGLQFLFEYFSETQRNKGNFPGRFSGRQFSNSRSEMNVSTLELGDSALYLCASHSGTGWNEQYFGPGTRLTVT.

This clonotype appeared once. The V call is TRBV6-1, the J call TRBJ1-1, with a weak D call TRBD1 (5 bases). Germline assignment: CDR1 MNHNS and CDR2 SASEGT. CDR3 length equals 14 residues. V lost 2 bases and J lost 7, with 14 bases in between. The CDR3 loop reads CASSERGRGGEAFF. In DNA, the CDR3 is TGTGCCAGCAGTGAACGGGGAAGGGGCGGTGAAGCTTTCTTT.

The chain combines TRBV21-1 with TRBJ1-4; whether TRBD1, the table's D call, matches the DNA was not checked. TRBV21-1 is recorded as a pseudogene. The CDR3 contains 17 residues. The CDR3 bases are TGTGCCAGCAGCAAAGGGGTGTGGACAGGGGAAGATGAAAAACTGTTTTTT. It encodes CASSKGVWTGEDEKLFF.

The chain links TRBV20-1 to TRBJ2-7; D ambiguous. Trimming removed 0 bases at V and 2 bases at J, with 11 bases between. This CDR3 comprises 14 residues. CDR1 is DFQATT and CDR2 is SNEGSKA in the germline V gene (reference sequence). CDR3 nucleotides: TGCAGTGCTAGAGAGGGGTGGCAGACCTACGAGCAGTACTTC. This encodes CSAREGWQTYEQYF.

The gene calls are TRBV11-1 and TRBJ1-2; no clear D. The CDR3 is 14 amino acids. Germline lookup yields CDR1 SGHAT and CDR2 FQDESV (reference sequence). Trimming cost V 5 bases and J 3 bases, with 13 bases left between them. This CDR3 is CASSPMGDYYGYTF. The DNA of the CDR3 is TGTGCCAGCAGCCCTATGGGCGATTACTATGGCTACACCTTC.

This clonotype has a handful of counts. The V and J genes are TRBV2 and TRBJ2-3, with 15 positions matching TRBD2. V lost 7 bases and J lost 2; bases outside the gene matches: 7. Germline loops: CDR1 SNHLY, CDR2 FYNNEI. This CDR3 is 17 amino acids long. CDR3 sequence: CASKPGLAGGSTDTQYF. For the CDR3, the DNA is TGTGCCAGCAAGCCGGGACTAGCGGGGGGCTCCACAGATACGCAGTATTTT. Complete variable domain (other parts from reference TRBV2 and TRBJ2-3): EPEVTQTPSHQVTQMGQEVILRCVPISNHLYFYWYRQILGQKVEFLVSFYNNEISEKSEIFDDQFSVERPDGSNFTLKIRSTKLEDSAMYFCASKPGLAGGSTDTQYFGPGTRLTVL.

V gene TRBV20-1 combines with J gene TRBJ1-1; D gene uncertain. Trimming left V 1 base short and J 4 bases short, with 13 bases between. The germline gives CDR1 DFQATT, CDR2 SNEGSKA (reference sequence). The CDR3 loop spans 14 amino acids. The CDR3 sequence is CSARARGESTEAFF. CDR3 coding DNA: TGCAGTGCTAGAGCTCGAGGCGAGAGCACTGAAGCTTTCTTT.

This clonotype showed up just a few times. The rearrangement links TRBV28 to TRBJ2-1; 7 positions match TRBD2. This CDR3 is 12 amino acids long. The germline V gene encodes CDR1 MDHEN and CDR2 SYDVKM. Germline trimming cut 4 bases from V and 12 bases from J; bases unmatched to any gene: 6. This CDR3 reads CASSWGEGGQFF. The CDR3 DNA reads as TGTGCCAGCAGTTGGGGGGAGGGCGGGCAGTTCTTC. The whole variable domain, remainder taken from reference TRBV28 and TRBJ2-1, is DVKVTQSSRYLVKRTGEKVFLECVQDMDHENMFWYRQDPGLGLRLIYFSYDVKMKEKGDIPEGYSVSREKKERFSLILESASTNQTSMYLCASSWGEGGQFFGPGTRLTVL.

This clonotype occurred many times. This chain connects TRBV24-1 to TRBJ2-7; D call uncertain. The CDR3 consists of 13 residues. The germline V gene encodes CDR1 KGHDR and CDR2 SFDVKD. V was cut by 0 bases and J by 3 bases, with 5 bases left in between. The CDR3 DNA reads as TGTGCCACCAGTGATTTGGACAACTACGAGCAGTACTTC. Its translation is CATSDLDNYEQYF.

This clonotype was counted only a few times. The CDR3 nucleotides are TGCAGTGCTAGACTGGGGCTTTACAATACGCAGTATTTT. This gives the protein CSARLGLYNTQYF. This chain links TRBV20-1 with TRBJ2-3; perhaps TRBD1 as D (5 bases). The V end was cut by 2 bases, the J end by 7 bases, with 13 bases between. The CDR3 sequence is 13 residues long. Germline loops: CDR1 DFQATT, CDR2 SNEGSKA (reference sequence).

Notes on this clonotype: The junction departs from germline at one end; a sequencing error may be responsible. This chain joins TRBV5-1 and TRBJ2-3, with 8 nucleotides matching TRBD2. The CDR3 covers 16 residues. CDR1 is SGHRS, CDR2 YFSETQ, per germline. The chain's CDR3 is CASSFGLAGGTDMQYF. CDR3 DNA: TGCGCCAGCAGCTTTGGACTAGCCGGCGGCACAGATATGCAGTATTTT.

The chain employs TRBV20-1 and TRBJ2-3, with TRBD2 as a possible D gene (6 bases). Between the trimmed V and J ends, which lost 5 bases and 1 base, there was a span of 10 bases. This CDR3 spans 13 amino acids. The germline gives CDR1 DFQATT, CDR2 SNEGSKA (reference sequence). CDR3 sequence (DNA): TGCAGTGCTGCCTGGGGGGGCACAGATACGCAGTATTTT. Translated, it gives CSAAWGGTDTQYF.

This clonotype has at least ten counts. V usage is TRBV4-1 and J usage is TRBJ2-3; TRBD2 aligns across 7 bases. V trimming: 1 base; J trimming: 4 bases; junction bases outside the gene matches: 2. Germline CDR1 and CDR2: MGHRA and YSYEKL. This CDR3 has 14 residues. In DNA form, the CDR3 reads TGCGCCAGCAGCCAAGGACTAGCCCCAGATACGCAGTATTTT. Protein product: CASSQGLAPDTQYF.

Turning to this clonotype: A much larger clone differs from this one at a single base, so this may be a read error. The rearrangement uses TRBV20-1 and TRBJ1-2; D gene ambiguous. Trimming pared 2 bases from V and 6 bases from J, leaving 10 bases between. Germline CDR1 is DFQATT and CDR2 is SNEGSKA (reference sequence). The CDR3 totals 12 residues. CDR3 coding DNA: TGCAGTGCTAGAAGTCGGCAGGATGGCTACACCTTC. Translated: CSARSRQDGYTF.

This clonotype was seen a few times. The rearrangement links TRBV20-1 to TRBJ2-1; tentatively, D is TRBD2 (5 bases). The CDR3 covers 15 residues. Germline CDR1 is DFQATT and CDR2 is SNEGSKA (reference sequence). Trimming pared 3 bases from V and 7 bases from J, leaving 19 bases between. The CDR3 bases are TGCAGTGCTAGCGGGGTAGGAACTAGTGGTAATGAGCAGTTCTTC. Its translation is CSASGVGTSGNEQFF.

The CDR3: CASSHGRLLYGYTF. The CDR3 bases are TGTGCCAGCAGCCACGGACGGCTTCTCTATGGCTACACCTTC. This rearrangement joins TRBV3-1 to TRBJ1-2; no definite D call. This CDR3 region has 14 residues. CDR1 and CDR2 (germline): LGHDT, YNNKEL (reference sequence). The V end lost 3 bases, the J end lost 4 bases, and 12 bases lay between the germline ends. The variable domain in full, with the rest retrieved from reference TRBV3-1 and TRBJ1-2, is DTAVSQTPKYLVTQMGNDKSIKCEQNLGHDTMYWYKQDSKKFLKIMFSYNNKELIINETVPNRFSPKSPDKAHLNLHINSLELGDSAVYFCASSHGRLLYGYTFGSGTRLTVV.

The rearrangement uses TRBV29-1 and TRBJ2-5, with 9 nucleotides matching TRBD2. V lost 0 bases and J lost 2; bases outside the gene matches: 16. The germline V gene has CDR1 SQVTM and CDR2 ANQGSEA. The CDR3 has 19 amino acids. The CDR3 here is CSVEDQRPKGGRAQETQYF. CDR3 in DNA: TGCAGCGTTGAAGATCAACGCCCTAAGGGCGGGAGGGCTCAAGAGACCCAGTACTTC. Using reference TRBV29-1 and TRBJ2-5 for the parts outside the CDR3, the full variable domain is SAVISQKPSRDICQRGTSLTIQCQVDSQVTMMFWYRQQPGQSLTLIATANQGSEATYESGFVIDKFPISRPNLTFSTLTVSNMSPEDSSIYLCSVEDQRPKGGRAQETQYFGPGTRLLVL.

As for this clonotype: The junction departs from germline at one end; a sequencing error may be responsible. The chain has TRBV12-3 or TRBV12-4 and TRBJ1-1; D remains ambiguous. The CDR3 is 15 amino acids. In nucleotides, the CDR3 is TGTGCCAGCAGCCCTCGACAAGTAGTGAACACTGAAACTTTCTTT. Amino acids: CASSPRQVVNTETFF.

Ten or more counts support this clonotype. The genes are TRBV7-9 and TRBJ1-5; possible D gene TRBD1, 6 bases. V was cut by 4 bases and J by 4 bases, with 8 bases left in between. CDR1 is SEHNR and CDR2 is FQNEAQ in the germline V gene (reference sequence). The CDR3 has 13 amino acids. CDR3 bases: TGTGCCAGCAGCTACAGGGAGAATCAGCCCCAGCATTTT. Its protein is CASSYRENQPQHF. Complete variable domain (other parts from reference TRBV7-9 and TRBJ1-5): DTGVSQNPRHKITKRGQNVTFRCDPISEHNRLYWYRQTLGQGPEFLTYFQNEAQLEKSRLLSDRFSAERPKGSFSTLEIQRTEQGDSAMYLCASSYRENQPQHFGDGTRLSIL.

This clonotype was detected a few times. The CDR3 reads CASSWPGLAGGSTDTQYF. In nucleotides, the CDR3 is TGTGCCAGCAGCTGGCCGGGACTAGCGGGAGGGAGCACAGATACGCAGTATTTT. The chain employs TRBV5-5 and TRBJ2-3; 16 bases are a match to TRBD2. From germline, CDR1 is SGHKS and CDR2 YYEKEE (reference sequence). This CDR3 comprises 18 residues. After removal of 3 bases from V and 0 bases from J, the junction contained 4 bases not matched to a gene.